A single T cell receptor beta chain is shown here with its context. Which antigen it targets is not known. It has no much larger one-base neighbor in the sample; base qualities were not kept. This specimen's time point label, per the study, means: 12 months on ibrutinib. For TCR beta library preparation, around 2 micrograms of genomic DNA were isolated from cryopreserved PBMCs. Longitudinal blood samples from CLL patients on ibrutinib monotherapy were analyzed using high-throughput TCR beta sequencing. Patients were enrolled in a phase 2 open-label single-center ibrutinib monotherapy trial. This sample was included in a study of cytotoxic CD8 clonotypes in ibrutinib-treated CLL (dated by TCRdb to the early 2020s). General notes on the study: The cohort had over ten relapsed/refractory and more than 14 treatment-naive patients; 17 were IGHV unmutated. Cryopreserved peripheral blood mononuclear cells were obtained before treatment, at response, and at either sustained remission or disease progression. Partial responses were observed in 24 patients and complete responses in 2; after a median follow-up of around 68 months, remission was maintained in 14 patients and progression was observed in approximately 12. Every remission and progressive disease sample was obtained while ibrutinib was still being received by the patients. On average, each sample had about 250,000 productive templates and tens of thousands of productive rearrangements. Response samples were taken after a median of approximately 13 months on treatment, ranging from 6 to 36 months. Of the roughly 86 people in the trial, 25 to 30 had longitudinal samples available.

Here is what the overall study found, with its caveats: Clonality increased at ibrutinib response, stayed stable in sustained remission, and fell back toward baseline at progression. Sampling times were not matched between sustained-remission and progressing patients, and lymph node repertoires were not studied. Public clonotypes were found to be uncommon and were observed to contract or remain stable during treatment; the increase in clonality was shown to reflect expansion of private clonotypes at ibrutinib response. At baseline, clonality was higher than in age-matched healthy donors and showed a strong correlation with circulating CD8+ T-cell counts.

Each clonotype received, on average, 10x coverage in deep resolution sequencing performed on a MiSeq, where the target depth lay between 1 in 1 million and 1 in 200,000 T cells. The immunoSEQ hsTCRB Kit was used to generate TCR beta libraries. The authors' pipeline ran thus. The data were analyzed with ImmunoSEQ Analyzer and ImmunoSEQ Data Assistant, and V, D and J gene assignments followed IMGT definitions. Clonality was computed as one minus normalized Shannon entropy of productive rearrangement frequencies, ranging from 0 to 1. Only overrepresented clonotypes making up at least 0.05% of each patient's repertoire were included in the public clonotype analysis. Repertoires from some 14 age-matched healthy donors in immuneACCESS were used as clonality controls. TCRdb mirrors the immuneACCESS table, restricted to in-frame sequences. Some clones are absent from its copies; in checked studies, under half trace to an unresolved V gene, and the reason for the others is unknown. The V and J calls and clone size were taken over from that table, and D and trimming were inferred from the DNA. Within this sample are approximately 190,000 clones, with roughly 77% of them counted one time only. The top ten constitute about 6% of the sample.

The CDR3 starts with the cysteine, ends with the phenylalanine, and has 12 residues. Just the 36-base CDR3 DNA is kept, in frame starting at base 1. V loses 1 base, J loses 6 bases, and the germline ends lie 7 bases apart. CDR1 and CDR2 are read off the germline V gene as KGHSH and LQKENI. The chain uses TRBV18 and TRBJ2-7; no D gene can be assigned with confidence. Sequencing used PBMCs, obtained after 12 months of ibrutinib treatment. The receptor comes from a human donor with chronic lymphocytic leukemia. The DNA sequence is TGTGCCAGCTCACCACTTGGCCCCGAGCAGTACTTC. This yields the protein CASSPLGPEQYF.